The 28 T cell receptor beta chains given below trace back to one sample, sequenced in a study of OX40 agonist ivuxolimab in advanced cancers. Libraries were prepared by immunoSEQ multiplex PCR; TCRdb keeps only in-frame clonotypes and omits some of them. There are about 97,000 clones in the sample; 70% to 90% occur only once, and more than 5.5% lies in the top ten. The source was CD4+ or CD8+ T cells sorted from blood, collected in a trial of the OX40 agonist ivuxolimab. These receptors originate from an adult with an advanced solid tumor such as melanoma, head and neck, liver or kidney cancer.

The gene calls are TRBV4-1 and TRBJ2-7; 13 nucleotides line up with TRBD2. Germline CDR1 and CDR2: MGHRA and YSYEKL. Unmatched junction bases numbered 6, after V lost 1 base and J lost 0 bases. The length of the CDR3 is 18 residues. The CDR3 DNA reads TGCGCCAGCAGCCAAGTGTTGGGACTAGCGGGACCCTCCTACGAGCAGTACTTC. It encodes CASSQVLGLAGPSYEQYF.

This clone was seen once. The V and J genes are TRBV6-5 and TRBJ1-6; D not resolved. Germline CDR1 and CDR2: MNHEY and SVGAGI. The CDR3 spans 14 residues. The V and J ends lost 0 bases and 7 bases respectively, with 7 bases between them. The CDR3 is CASSYSGPNSPLHF. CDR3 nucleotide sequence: TGTGCCAGCAGTTACTCTGGACCAAATTCACCCCTCCACTTT.

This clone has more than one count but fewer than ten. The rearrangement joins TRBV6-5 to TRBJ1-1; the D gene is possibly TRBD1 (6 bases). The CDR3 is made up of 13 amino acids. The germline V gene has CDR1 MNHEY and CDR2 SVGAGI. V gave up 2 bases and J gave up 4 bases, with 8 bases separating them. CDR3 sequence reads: CASSYQGSTEAFF. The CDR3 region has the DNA TGTGCCAGCAGTTACCAGGGGAGCACTGAAGCTTTCTTT.

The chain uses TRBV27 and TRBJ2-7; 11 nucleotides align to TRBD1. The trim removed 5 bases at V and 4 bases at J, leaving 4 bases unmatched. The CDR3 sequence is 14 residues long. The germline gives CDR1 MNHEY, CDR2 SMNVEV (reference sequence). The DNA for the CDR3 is TGTGCCAGCAGTATCGGGACAGGGGGTTACGAGCAGTACTTC. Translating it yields CASSIGTGGYEQYF.

In DNA form, the CDR3 reads TGCAGCGTTCGGCGGGGGGGCCTCAATGAGCAGTTCTTC. Residues: CSVRRGGLNEQFF. The chain uses TRBV29-1 and TRBJ2-1; 9 bases match TRBD2. Germline V gene sequence: CDR1 SQVTM, CDR2 ANQGSEA. This CDR3 contains 13 residues. Trimming removed 5 bases from V and 6 bases from J; junction bases left unmatched: 5.

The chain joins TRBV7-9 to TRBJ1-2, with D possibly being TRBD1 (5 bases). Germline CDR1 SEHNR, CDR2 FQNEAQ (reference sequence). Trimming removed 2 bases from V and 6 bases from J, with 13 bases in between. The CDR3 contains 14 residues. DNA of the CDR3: TGTGCCAGCAGCTTACTAGGGGCCGGCGATGGCTACACCTTC. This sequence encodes CASSLLGAGDGYTF.

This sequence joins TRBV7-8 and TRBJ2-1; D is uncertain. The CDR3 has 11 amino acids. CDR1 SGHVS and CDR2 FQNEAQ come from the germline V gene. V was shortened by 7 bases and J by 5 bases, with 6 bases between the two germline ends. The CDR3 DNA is TGTGCCAGCAACGAAAACAATGAGCAGTTCTTC. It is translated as CASNENNEQFF.

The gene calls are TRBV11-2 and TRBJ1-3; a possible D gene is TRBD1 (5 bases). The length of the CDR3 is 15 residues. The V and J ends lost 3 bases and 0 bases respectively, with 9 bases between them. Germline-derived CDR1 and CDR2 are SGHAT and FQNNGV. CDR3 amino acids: CASSFGGYSGNTIYF. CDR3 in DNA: TGTGCCAGCAGCTTTGGGGGATACTCTGGAAACACCATATATTTT. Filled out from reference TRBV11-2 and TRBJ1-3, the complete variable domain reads EAGVAQSPRYKIIEKRQSVAFWCNPISGHATLYWYQQILGQGPKLLIQFQNNGVVDDSQLPKDRFSAERLKGVDSTLKIQPAKLEDSAVYLCASSFGGYSGNTIYFGEGSWLTVV.

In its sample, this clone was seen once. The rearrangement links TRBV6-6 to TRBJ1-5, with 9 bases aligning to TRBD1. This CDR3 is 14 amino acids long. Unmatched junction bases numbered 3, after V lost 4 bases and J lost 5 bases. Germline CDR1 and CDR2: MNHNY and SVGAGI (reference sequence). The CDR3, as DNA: TGTGCCAGCAGTTCTAGGGACAGGGATCAGCCCCAGCATTTT. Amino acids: CASSSRDRDQPQHF.

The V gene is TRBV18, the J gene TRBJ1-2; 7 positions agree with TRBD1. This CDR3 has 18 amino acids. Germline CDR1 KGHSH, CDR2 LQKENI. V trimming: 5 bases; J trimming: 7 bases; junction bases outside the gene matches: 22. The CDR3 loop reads CASSRDLGQGENLSGYTF. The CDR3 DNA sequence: TGTGCCAGCTCAAGGGACCTTGGGCAGGGGGAGAATTTGAGTGGCTACACCTTC.

The CDR3 nucleotides are TGTGCCAGCAAGGGGACAGGCGGTGAGACCCAGTACTTC. Protein product: CASKGTGGETQYF. The genes are TRBV2 and TRBJ2-5; 8 positions match TRBD1. Germline CDR1 SNHLY, CDR2 FYNNEI. V shed 7 bases, J shed 5 bases, and the junction held 6 bases outside the gene matches. The CDR3 has 13 amino acids.

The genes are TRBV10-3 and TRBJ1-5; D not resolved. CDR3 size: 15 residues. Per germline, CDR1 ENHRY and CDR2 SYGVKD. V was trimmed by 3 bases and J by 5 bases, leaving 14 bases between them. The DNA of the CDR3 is TGTGCCATCAGTGACTTCGGACCCAACGATCAGCCCCAGCATTTT. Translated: CAISDFGPNDQPQHF.

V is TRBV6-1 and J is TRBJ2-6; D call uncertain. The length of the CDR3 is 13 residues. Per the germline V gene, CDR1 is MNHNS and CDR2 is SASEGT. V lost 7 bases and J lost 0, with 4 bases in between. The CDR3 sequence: CASTLSGANVLTF. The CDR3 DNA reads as TGTGCCAGCACACTCTCTGGGGCCAACGTCCTGACTTTC.

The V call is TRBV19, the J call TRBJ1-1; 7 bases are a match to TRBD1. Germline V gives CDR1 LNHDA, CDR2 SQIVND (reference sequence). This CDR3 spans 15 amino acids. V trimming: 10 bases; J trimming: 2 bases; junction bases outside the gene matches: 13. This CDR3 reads CATGGGPPLNTEAFF. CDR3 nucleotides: TGTGCCACAGGGGGGGGACCTCCTTTAAACACTGAAGCTTTCTTT.

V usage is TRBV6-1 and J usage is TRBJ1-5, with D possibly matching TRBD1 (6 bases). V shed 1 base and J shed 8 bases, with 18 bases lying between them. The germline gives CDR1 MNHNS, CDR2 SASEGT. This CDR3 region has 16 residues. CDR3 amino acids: CASSEGVRGGGKPQHF. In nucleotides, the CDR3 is TGTGCCAGCAGTGAAGGGGTGAGAGGGGGGGGAAAGCCCCAGCATTTT.

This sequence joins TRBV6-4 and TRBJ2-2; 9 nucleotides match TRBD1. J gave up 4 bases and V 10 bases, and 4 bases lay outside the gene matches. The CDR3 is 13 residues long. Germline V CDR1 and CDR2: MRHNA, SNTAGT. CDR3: CATRDRVTGELFF. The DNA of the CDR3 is TGTGCCACCAGGGACAGGGTCACCGGGGAGCTGTTTTTT.

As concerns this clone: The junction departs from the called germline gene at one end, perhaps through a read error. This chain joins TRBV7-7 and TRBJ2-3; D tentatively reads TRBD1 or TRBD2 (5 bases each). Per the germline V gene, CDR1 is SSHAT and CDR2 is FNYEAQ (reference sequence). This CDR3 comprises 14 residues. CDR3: CASSLGGTTDTQYF. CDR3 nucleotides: TGTGCTAGCAGCTTAGGTGGGACCACAGATACGCAGTATTTT.

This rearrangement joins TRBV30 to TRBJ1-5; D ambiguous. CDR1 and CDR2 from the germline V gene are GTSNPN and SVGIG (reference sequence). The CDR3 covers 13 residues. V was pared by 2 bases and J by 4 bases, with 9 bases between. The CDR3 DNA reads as TGTGCCTGGAGTAAGGAGGGAAATCAGCCCCAGCATTTT. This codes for CAWSKEGNQPQHF.

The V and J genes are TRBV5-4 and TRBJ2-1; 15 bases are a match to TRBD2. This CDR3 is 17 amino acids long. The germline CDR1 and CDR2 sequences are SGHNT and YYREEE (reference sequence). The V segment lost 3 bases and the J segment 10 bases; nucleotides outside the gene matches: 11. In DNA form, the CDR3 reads TGTGCCAGCAGCTGGGGAGGCTCTGGACTAGCGGGAGGGGAGCAGTTCTTC. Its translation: CASSWGGSGLAGGEQFF.

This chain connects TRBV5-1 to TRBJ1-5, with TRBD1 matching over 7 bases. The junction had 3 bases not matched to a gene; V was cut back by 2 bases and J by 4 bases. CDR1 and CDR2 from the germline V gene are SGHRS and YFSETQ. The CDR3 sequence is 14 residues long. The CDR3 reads CASSLTGENQPQHF. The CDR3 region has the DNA TGCGCCAGCAGCTTAACAGGGGAAAATCAGCCCCAGCATTTT. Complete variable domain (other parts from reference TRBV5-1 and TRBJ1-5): KAGVTQTPRYLIKTRGQQVTLSCSPISGHRSVSWYQQTPGQGLQFLFEYFSETQRNKGNFPGRFSGRQFSNSRSEMNVSTLELGDSALYLCASSLTGENQPQHFGDGTRLSIL.

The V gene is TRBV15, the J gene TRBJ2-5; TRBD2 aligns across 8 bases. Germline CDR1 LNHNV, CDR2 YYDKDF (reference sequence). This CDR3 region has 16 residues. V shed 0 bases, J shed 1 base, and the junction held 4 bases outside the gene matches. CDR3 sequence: CATSRDGTSGQETQYF. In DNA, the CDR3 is TGTGCCACCAGCAGAGATGGAACTAGCGGCCAAGAGACCCAGTACTTC.

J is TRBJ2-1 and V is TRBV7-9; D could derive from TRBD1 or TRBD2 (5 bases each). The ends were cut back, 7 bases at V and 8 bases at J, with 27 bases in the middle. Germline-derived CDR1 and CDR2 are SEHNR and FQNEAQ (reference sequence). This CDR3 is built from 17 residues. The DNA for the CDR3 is TGTGCCAGCACCTCCGGGGCCGGATGGCGGGTAGGGGATGAGCAGTTCTTC. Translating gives CASTSGAGWRVGDEQFF.

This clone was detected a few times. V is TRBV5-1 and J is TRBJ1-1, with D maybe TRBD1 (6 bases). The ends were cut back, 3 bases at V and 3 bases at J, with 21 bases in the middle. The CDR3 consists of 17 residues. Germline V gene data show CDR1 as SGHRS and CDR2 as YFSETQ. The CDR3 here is CASSSQTGVKRDTEAFF. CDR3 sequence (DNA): TGCGCCAGCAGCTCCCAGACAGGTGTTAAGAGGGACACTGAAGCTTTCTTT.

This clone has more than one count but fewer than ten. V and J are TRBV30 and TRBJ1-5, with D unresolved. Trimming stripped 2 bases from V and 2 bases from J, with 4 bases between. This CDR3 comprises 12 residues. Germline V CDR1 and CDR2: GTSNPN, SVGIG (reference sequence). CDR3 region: CAWSNGNQPQHF. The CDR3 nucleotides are TGTGCCTGGAGTAATGGCAATCAGCCCCAGCATTTT.

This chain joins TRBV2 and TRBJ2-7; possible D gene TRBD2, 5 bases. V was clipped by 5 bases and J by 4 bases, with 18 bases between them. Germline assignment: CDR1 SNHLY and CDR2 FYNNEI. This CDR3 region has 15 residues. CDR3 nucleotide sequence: TGTGCCAGCAGTCCAACCGGGATGGCCTTTTACGAGCAGTACTTC. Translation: CASSPTGMAFYEQYF.

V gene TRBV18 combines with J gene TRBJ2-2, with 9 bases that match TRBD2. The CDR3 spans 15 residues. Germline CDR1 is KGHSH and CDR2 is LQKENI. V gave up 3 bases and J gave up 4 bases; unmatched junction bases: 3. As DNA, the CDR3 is TGTGCCAGCTCACCGAAAGCGGGAGGCACCGGGGAGCTGTTTTTT. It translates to CASSPKAGGTGELFF.

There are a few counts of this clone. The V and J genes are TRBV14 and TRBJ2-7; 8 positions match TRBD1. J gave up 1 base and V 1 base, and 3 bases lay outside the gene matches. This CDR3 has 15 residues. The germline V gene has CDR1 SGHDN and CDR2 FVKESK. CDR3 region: CASSQGRQGSYEQYF. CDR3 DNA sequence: TGTGCCAGCAGCCAAGGGCGACAGGGGTCCTACGAGCAGTACTTC.

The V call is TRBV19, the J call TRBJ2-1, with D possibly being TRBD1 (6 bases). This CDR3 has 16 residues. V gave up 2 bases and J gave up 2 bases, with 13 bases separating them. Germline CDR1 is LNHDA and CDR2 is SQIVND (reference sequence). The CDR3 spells CASSIKGGVTYNEQFF. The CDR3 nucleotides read TGTGCCAGTAGTATAAAAGGGGGAGTCACCTACAATGAGCAGTTCTTC.